A selection of T cell receptor beta chains follows, all from one sample in a study of blood T cell repertoires in COVID-19. TCRdb keeps only in-frame clones here, not all; method: immunoSEQ multiplex PCR. The table shows about 110,000 clones, with about 80% occurring only once. Sequences were obtained from peripheral blood. The receptors were sampled from a woman of 80 years or more with acute or convalescent COVID-19. CDR3s include the opening cysteine and the closing phenylalanine or tryptophan. Fields, in order: CDR3 protein, J gene, clone size, V gene. Rows may omit the clone size; those that give it use once, few, many or a size class.

CASSLAGADHEQYF | TRBJ2-7 | . | TRBV5-6
CSVHRAGQPYLIF | TRBJ1-3 | . | TRBV29-1
CASSFLPLQRQNNEQFF | TRBJ2-1 | many | TRBV7-9
CASSQGAGRSYEQYF | TRBJ2-7 | . | TRBV3-1/TRBV3-2
CASSLAASGGRYEQFF | TRBJ2-1 | . | TRBV5-1
CASSPKGLATGNEQFF | TRBJ2-1 | . | TRBV11-1
CATRTSVWGTDTQYF | TRBJ2-3 | once | TRBV6-5
CASSLGGLATGELFF | TRBJ2-2 | . | TRBV5-1
CASSRVGFSYEQYF | TRBJ2-7 | . | TRBV25-1
CASSYQLWRGDYEQYF | TRBJ2-7 | few | TRBV6-2/TRBV6-3
CASSLDRTSQPQHF | TRBJ1-5 | . | TRBV18
CASSSNSGGAKDTQYF | TRBJ2-3 | . | TRBV5-1
CASSDGTGILGYTF | TRBJ1-2 | . | TRBV6-1
CASSQGGPNQGSPLHF | TRBJ1-6 | . | TRBV3-1/TRBV3-2
CSVAGYYGYTF | TRBJ1-2 | . | TRBV29-1
CASSRSGTNGELFF | TRBJ2-2 | . | TRBV10-1
CASSRQGDTSTDTQYF | TRBJ2-3 | . | TRBV19